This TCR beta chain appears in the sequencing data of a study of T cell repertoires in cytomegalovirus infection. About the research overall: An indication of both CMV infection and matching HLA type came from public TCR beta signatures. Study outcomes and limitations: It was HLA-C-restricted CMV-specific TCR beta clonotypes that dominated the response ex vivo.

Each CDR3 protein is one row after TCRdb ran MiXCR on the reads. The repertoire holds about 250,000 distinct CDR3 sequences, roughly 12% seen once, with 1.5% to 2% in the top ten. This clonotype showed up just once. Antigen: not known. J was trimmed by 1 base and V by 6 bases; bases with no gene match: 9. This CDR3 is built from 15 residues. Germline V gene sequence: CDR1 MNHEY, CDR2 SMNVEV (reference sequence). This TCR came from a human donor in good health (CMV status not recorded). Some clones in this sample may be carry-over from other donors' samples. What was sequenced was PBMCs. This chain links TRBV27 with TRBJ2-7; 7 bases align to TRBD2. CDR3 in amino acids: CASSTESGTSYEQYF. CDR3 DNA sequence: TGTGCCAGCAGCACGGAGAGCGGGACTTCCTACGAGCAGTACTTC.